This TCR beta chain was identified in a study of T cell repertoires in cytomegalovirus infection. In the study overall: Evidence of both CMV infection and a matching HLA type came from public TCR beta signatures.

Germline CDR1 and CDR2: LNHDA and SQIVND (reference sequence). V was pared by 2 bases and J by 5 bases, with 9 bases between. This CDR3 region has 14 residues. TCRdb re-called the reads through MiXCR, storing one row per CDR3 protein. The sample records roughly 250,000 distinct CDR3 sequences, about 12% being singletons. In the case of this clonotype: No antigen is known for it.

Study-level points and caveats: Cumulative frequency (of public TCR beta family members) identified carriers of CMV plus the relevant HLA. It was HLA-C-restricted CMV-specific TCR beta clonotypes that dominated the response ex vivo.

This receptor was obtained from a human donor in good health (CMV status not recorded). Some clones in this sample may be carry-over from other donors' samples. The sequenced sample consisted of PBMCs. The chain combines TRBV19 with TRBJ2-2, with D possibly matching TRBD2 (5 bases). The CDR3 sequence: CASSISSGTGELFF. As DNA, the CDR3 is TGTGCCAGTAGTATAAGTTCGGGGACCGGGGAGCTGTTTTTT. The full variable domain, in which reference TRBV19 and TRBJ2-2 provide the parts outside the CDR3, is DGGITQSPKYLFRKEGQNVTLSCEQNLNHDAMYWYRQDPGQGLRLIYYSQIVNDFQKGDIAEGYSVSREKKESFPLTVTSAQKNPTAFYLCASSISSGTGELFFGEGSRLTVL.